The 14 T cell receptor beta chains presented below share a single source sample, sequenced in a study of OX40 agonist ivuxolimab in advanced cancers. Clones were read by immunoSEQ multiplex PCR, and TCRdb kept only the in-frame ones, dropping some. This sample has more than 20,000 clones; approximately 80% occur once, and the top ten carry roughly 35%. This specimen consisted of CD4+ or CD8+ T cells sorted from blood, obtained in a trial of the OX40 agonist ivuxolimab. The receptors shown here come from an adult with an advanced solid tumor such as melanoma, head and neck, liver or kidney cancer.

The genes are TRBV6-5 and TRBJ1-1, with a possible D match to TRBD1 (5 bases). CDR1 and CDR2 (germline): MNHEY, SVGAGI. The CDR3 runs to 15 residues. The V and J ends lost 4 bases and 1 base respectively, with 13 bases between them. This CDR3 is CASSSGTVGNTEAFF. The DNA for the CDR3 is TGTGCCAGCAGTTCAGGGACGGTGGGGAACACTGAAGCTTTCTTT.

The chain employs TRBV5-6 and TRBJ1-2; 12 bases agree with TRBD1. The V gene's germline CDR1 is SGHDT and CDR2 YYEEEE. V shed 3 bases and J 7 bases; nucleotides not matched to a gene: 10. The CDR3 extends over 16 amino acids. CDR3 amino acids: CASSYKPGQGALGYTF. The CDR3 bases are TGTGCCAGCAGCTACAAGCCGGGACAGGGGGCGCTTGGCTACACCTTC.

The chain employs TRBV6-5 and TRBJ2-7; 7 bases match TRBD1. The CDR3 runs to 12 residues. V shed 6 bases and J 5 bases; nucleotides not matched to a gene: 4. Germline lookup yields CDR1 MNHEY and CDR2 SVGAGI. The CDR3 loop is CASRDRMDEQYF. The CDR3 DNA reads TGTGCCAGCAGGGACAGGATGGACGAGCAGTACTTC.

This clone has just one count. The gene calls are TRBV16 and TRBJ2-1; perhaps TRBD1 as D (6 bases). The germline V and J ends were trimmed by 0 bases and 9 bases, with 12 bases remaining between them. This CDR3 has 14 residues. Germline lookup yields CDR1 KGHSY and CDR2 FQNENV. The CDR3 spells CASSQSGTTVEQFF. The CDR3 nucleotides read TGTGCCAGCAGCCAATCGGGGACAACGGTTGAGCAGTTCTTC. The whole variable domain, filled in from reference TRBV16 and TRBJ2-1, reads GEEVAQTPKHLVRGEGQKAKLYCAPIKGHSYVFWYQQVLKNEFKFLISFQNENVFDETGMPKERFSAKCLPNSPCSLEIQATKLEDSAVYFCASSQSGTTVEQFFGPGTRLTVL.

This clone was picked up one time. The rearrangement uses TRBV6-1 and TRBJ2-7, with D maybe TRBD1 (6 bases). The CDR3 extends over 15 amino acids. V was clipped by 7 bases and J by 1 base, with 17 bases between them. Germline V gene sequence: CDR1 MNHNS, CDR2 SASEGT. The CDR3 coding sequence is TGTGCCAGCACTTCCGGACAGCCACGATCCTACGAGCAGTACTTC. Translation: CASTSGQPRSYEQYF.

The rearrangement links TRBV30 to TRBJ2-6, with a tentative D call TRBD1 (5 bases). V lost 1 base and J lost 4, with 8 bases in between. The V gene's germline CDR1 is GTSNPN and CDR2 SVGIG (reference sequence). This CDR3 contains 14 residues. This CDR3 reads CAWSGGAGANVLTF. In DNA, the CDR3 is TGTGCCTGGAGTGGGGGCGCCGGGGCCAACGTCCTGACTTTC.

The chain has TRBV29-1 and TRBJ2-7; D remains unclear. V lost 6 bases, J lost 0 bases, and 15 bases lay in between. Germline CDR1 is SQVTM and CDR2 is ANQGSEA. This CDR3 spans 14 amino acids. The CDR3 sequence: CSVLLISSSYEQYF. CDR3 bases: TGCAGCGTCCTATTGATTTCGAGCTCCTACGAGCAGTACTTC.

Points on this clone: One junction end does not reproduce the germline sequence, and a read error may be involved. The V call is TRBV7-2, the J call TRBJ2-5; maybe TRBD1 (6 bases). The germline V gene encodes CDR1 SGHTA and CDR2 FQGNSA. The CDR3 is 14 residues long. This chain's CDR3 is CAGSLVFRGETQYF. The CDR3 DNA sequence: TGTGCCGGCAGCTTAGTATTCAGGGGAGAGACCCAGTACTTC.

This sequence joins TRBV7-2 and TRBJ1-1; D is possibly TRBD1 (5 bases). Per germline, CDR1 SGHTA and CDR2 FQGNSA. Trimming left V 5 bases short and J 1 base short, with 14 bases between. There are 15 residues in the CDR3. The DNA for the CDR3 is TGTGCCAGCAGCCAACGGGAAGGACAGAACACTGAAGCTTTCTTT. Residues: CASSQREGQNTEAFF.

CDR3 loop: CASSQTGRYEQYF. Here the CDR3 DNA reads TGCGCCAGCAGTCAGACAGGTCGCTACGAGCAGTACTTC. This chain connects TRBV23-1 to TRBJ2-7, with D tentatively TRBD1 (6 bases). TRBV23-1 is recorded as an ORF, its role being uncertain. The CDR3 runs 13 residues. The germline V and J ends were trimmed by 3 bases and 3 bases, with 9 bases remaining between them.

The CDR3 nucleotides read TGTGCCAGCAGCTCTACCTCGGGGACGGTGAACACTGAAGCTTTCTTT. This translates into CASSSTSGTVNTEAFF. This chain connects TRBV11-2 to TRBJ1-1; maybe TRBD1 (5 bases). V shed 4 bases and J shed 0 bases, with 15 bases lying between them. The V gene's germline CDR1 is SGHAT and CDR2 FQNNGV. CDR3 size: 16 residues.

This clone was observed a handful of times. The V and J genes are TRBV14 and TRBJ1-2; D perhaps matches TRBD1 (6 bases). The CDR3 extends over 15 amino acids. The germline gives CDR1 SGHDN, CDR2 FVKESK. The V and J ends lost 4 bases and 2 bases respectively, with 14 bases between them. Written as DNA, the CDR3 is TGTGCCAGCAGCCCAATACAGGGTTGGAACTATGGCTACACCTTC. Protein product: CASSPIQGWNYGYTF.

As to this clone: One junction end does not reproduce the germline sequence, and a read error may be involved. The rearrangement joins TRBV6-6 to TRBJ2-7; the D gene is possibly TRBD1 (6 bases). Germline V lookup: CDR1 MNHNY, CDR2 SVGAGI (reference sequence). The CDR3 has 13 amino acids. The DNA for the CDR3 is TGTGCCAGCCTCGCAACAGGGAGTTACGTGCAGTACTTC. Translation gives CASLATGSYVQYF.

V and J are TRBV18 and TRBJ2-7; weak D call: TRBD2 (5 bases). Deletions cut 1 base from V and 1 base from J, with 8 bases between. CDR3 length equals 14 residues. Per the germline V gene, CDR1 is KGHSH and CDR2 is LQKENI. In nucleotides, the CDR3 is TGTGCCAGCTCACCACGATCGGGATCCTACGAGCAGTACTTC. Its protein product is CASSPRSGSYEQYF.